This entry concerns a single T cell receptor (beta chain). Its antigen remains unidentified. Other DNA sequences in this sample translate to the same CDR3. This table comes from immunoSEQ multiplex PCR, and its TCRdb copy is limited to in-frame clones, with some not included. Of 35,000 to 50,000 clones in the sample, 73% were seen once. This sample was taken from a study of radiotherapy plus CTLA-4 blockade in lung cancer. Study at large: There were objective responses in 15% to 20% of patients, and around 31% had disease control.

General study points: Radiotherapy with ipilimumab was followed by blood expansion of tumor-derived clones. Response, reportedly, was best predicted by interferon-beta along with early blood T cell clone dynamics.

Per germline, CDR1 SEHNR and CDR2 FQNEAQ (reference sequence). This CDR3 region has 13 residues. V was cut by 5 bases and J by 6 bases, with 11 bases left in between. People whose metastatic non-small-cell lung cancer was chemo-refractory got focal radiation along with CTLA-4 blockade by ipilimumab. The rearrangement joins TRBV7-9 to TRBJ1-5; perhaps TRBD1 as D (6 bases). The sample was peripheral blood, taken from a patient treated with radiotherapy plus ipilimumab. The receptor was derived from a human donor with non-small cell lung cancer who had a complete response to radiotherapy plus ipilimumab. CDR3 nucleotide sequence: TGTGCCAGCAGCCAGGACAGTTTTCAGCCCCAGCATTTT. It codes for CASSQDSFQPQHF.